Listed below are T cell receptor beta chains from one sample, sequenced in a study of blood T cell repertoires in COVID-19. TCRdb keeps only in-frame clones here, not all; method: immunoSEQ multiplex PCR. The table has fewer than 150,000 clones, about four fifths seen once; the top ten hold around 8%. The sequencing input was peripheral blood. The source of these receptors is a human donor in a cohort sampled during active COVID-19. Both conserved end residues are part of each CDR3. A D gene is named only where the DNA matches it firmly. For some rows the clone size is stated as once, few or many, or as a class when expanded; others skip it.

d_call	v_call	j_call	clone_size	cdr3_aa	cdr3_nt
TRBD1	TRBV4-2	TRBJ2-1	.	CASSRGTGSSYNEQFF	TGTGCCAGCAGCCGGGGGACAGGGAGCTCCTACAATGAGCAGTTCTTC
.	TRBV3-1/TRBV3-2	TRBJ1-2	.	CASSQGWGDYGYTF	TGTGCCAGCAGCCAAGGGTGGGGGGACTATGGCTACACCTTC
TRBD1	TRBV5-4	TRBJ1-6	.	CASSFTTGVGSPLHF	TGTGCCAGCAGCTTCACCACAGGGGTAGGTTCACCCCTCCACTTT
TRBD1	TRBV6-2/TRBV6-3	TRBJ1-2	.	CASSPGQGTYGYTF	TGTGCCAGCAGCCCCGGACAGGGGACATATGGCTACACCTTC
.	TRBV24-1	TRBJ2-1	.	CATSGDSYNEQFF	TGTGCCACCAGTGGGGACTCTTACAATGAGCAGTTCTTC
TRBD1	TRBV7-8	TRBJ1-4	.	CASSFLGQPNEKLFF	TGTGCCAGCAGCTTTTTGGGACAGCCTAATGAAAAACTGTTTTTT
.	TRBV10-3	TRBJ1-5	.	CAISEKGGAGQPQHF	TGTGCCATCAGTGAGAAGGGAGGGGCTGGTCAGCCCCAGCATTTT
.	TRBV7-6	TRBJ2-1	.	CASSSRLVNEQFF	TGTGCCAGCAGCTCGCGACTAGTAAATGAGCAGTTCTTC
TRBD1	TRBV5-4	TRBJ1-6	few	CASSPRQGGNSPLHF	TGTGCCAGCAGCCCCCGACAGGGCGGGAATTCACCCCTCCACTTT
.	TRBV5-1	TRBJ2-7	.	CASRLGLASYEQYF	TGCGCCAGCAGATTGGGTCTCGCGTCCTACGAGCAGTACTTC
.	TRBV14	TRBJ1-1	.	CASSQLQVGTEAFF	TGTGCCAGCAGCCAATTACAGGTGGGGACTGAAGCTTTCTTT
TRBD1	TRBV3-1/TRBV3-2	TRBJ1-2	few	CASSPGTGVGYTF	TGTGCCAGCAGCCCGGGGACAGGGGTTGGCTACACCTTC
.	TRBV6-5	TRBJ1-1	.	CASSYSDSSEAFF	TGTGCCAGCAGTTACTCGGACAGCTCTGAAGCTTTCTTT
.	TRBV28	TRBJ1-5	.	CASLLGGANQPQHF	TGTGCCAGCCTCTTGGGGGGGGCTAATCAGCCCCAGCATTTT
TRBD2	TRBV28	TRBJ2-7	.	CASTSPGGALYAQYF	TGTGCCAGCACGTCCCCGGGGGGGGCGCTCTACGCGCAGTACTTC
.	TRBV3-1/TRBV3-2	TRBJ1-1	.	CASSQGGWNTEAFF	TGTGCCAGCAGCCAAGGCGGGTGGAACACTGAAGCTTTCTTT